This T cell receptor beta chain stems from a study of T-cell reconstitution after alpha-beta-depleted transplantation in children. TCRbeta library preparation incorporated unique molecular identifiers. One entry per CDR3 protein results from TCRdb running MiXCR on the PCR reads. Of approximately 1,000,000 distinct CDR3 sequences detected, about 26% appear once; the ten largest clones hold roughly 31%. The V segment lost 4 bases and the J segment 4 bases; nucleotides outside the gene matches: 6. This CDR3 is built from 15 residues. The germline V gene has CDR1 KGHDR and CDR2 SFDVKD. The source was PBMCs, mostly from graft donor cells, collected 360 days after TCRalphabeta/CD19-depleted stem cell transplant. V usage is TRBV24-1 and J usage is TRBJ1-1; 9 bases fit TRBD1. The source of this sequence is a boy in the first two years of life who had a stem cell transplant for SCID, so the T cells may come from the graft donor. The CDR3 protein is CATSERQGEGTEAFF. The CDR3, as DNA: TGTGCCACCAGTGAAAGACAGGGGGAGGGCACTGAAGCTTTCTTT.